These 19 T cell receptor beta chains came from one sample sequenced in a study of control samples from healthy donors and cancer patients. Only in-frame clones appear in the TCRdb table, and some are missing; sequencing was by immunoSEQ multiplex PCR. The sample carries about 160,000 clones, roughly 95% recorded once. Input material: blood. The receptors stem from a woman aged 25 to 39 in good health.

This clone was seen once. V and J are TRBV27 and TRBJ1-5; D possibly corresponds to TRBD1 (5 bases). The CDR3 contains 17 residues. V was clipped by 0 bases and J by 1 base, with 13 bases between them. CDR1 is MNHEY and CDR2 is SMNVEV in the germline V gene (reference sequence). The CDR3 region has the DNA TGTGCCAGCAGTTTATCGTTCCCAGGGTGGAGCAATCAGCCCCAGCATTTT. Translation: CASSLSFPGWSNQPQHF.

This rearrangement joins TRBV6-1 to TRBJ1-1; possible D gene TRBD1, 5 bases. The CDR3 has 11 residues. Germline lookup yields CDR1 MNHNS and CDR2 SASEGT. Between the trimmed V and J ends, which lost 3 bases and 14 bases, there was a span of 13 bases. In DNA, the CDR3 is TGTGCCAGCAGTGACAGGGTGAGGGTCTTCTTT. It translates to CASSDRVRVFF.

The chain recombines TRBV24-1 with TRBJ2-2; tentatively, D is TRBD2 (5 bases). The germline V gene has CDR1 KGHDR and CDR2 SFDVKD. The CDR3 runs to 17 residues. V was shortened by 3 bases and J by 0 bases, with 13 bases between the two germline ends. This chain's CDR3 is CATSDRSGYSNTGELFF. As DNA, the CDR3 is TGTGCCACCAGTGATCGATCGGGATACTCGAACACCGGGGAGCTGTTTTTT.

The chain is built from TRBV27 and TRBJ2-2, with 8 bases matching TRBD1. The length of the CDR3 is 18 residues. The J segment lost 0 bases and the V segment lost 2 bases, leaving 8 bases of the junction unmatched. CDR1 and CDR2 from the germline V gene are MNHEY and SMNVEV (reference sequence). The CDR3 is CASSLGQGKHSNTGELFF. CDR3 in DNA: TGTGCCAGCAGTTTAGGACAGGGTAAACATTCGAACACCGGGGAGCTGTTTTTT.

The J gene is TRBJ1-6, the V gene TRBV5-1; 9 nucleotides agree with TRBD1. Trimming took 8 bases from V and 8 from J; bases not matched to a gene: 8. CDR3 length: 14 residues. Germline CDR1 is SGHRS and CDR2 is YFSETQ. In DNA, the CDR3 is TGCGCCAGTAGAGGGGACAGGGAGGATTCACCCCTCCACTTT. It specifies CASRGDREDSPLHF.

The chain is built from TRBV19 and TRBJ2-7, with 7 bases identical to TRBD2. Germline V lookup: CDR1 LNHDA, CDR2 SQIVND (reference sequence). CDR3 length: 14 amino acids. Trimming cost V 5 bases and J 2 bases; bases outside gene matches: 6. CDR3 bases: TGTGCCAGTAGTTCCCAAGGGAGGGCCTACGAGCAGTACTTC. As protein: CASSSQGRAYEQYF.

This chain links TRBV10-3 with TRBJ1-5; 9 positions match TRBD1. Germline V gene lookup returns CDR1 ENHRY and CDR2 SYGVKD. The trim removed 0 bases at V and 7 bases at J, leaving 13 bases unmatched. The CDR3 runs to 18 residues. CDR3 amino acids: CAISESMTTGGAEQPQHF. The CDR3 bases are TGTGCCATCAGTGAGTCTATGACCACAGGGGGCGCGGAGCAGCCCCAGCATTTT.

The rearrangement joins TRBV28 to TRBJ1-2; 8 positions agree with TRBD1. Germline V gene sequence: CDR1 MDHEN, CDR2 SYDVKM. After removal of 5 bases from V and 4 bases from J, the junction contained 3 bases not matched to a gene. The CDR3 is 13 amino acids. CDR3 amino acids: CASSPRGPYGYTF. In DNA form, the CDR3 reads TGTGCCAGCAGTCCCAGGGGGCCCTATGGCTACACCTTC.

V usage is TRBV11-2 and J usage is TRBJ2-1, with TRBD2 identical over 9 bases. Germline assignment: CDR1 SGHAT and CDR2 FQNNGV. There are 15 residues in the CDR3. V shed 5 bases and J 8 bases; nucleotides not matched to a gene: 10. The CDR3 here is CASSLSGRWFDEQFF. CDR3 DNA sequence: TGTGCCAGCAGCCTTAGCGGGAGATGGTTCGATGAGCAGTTCTTC. Full variable domain (rest looked up from reference TRBV11-2 and TRBJ2-1): EAGVAQSPRYKIIEKRQSVAFWCNPISGHATLYWYQQILGQGPKLLIQFQNNGVVDDSQLPKDRFSAERLKGVDSTLKIQPAKLEDSAVYLCASSLSGRWFDEQFFGPGTRLTVL.

The chain is built from TRBV2 and TRBJ1-5; no clear D. The CDR3 is made up of 14 amino acids. The V and J ends lost 7 bases and 5 bases respectively, with 15 bases between them. In germline, CDR1 is SNHLY, CDR2 FYNNEI. For the CDR3, the DNA is TGTGCCAGCACCTTGGACCCTAGGCATCAGCCCCAGCATTTT. Translating gives CASTLDPRHQPQHF. Full variable domain (rest looked up from reference TRBV2 and TRBJ1-5): EPEVTQTPSHQVTQMGQEVILRCVPISNHLYFYWYRQILGQKVEFLVSFYNNEISEKSEIFDDQFSVERPDGSNFTLKIRSTKLEDSAMYFCASTLDPRHQPQHFGDGTRLSIL.

A note on this clone: The sample holds other DNA sequences that translate to the same CDR3. The chain links TRBV5-1 to TRBJ2-2, with 11 bases fitting TRBD2. V dropped 4 bases and J dropped 2; count of bases not matched to a gene: 4. This CDR3 comprises 16 residues. Looked up from germline, CDR1 is SGHRS and CDR2 is YFSETQ. The CDR3 nucleotides read TGCGCCAGCAGCCTACTAGCGGGGGCCAACACCGGGGAGCTGTTTTTT. It is translated as CASSLLAGANTGELFF.

The CDR3 loop is CASSQDRWSLSYEQYF. The DNA of the CDR3 is TGCGCCAGCAGCCAAGATAGGTGGAGTCTCTCCTACGAGCAGTACTTC. The J gene is TRBJ2-7, the V gene TRBV4-1; unclear D gene. This CDR3 has 16 residues. Trimming removed 0 bases at V and 0 bases at J, with 12 bases between. Germline lookup yields CDR1 MGHRA and CDR2 YSYEKL.

The genes are TRBV5-4 and TRBJ1-1, with no clear D. This CDR3 comprises 14 residues. Germline lookup yields CDR1 SGHNT and CDR2 YYREEE (reference sequence). V lost 2 bases, J lost 1 base, and 9 bases lay in between. This chain's CDR3 is CASSLTLGNTEAFF. The CDR3 DNA follows: TGTGCCAGCAGCTTAACTTTAGGGAACACTGAAGCTTTCTTT.

The rearrangement links TRBV5-6 to TRBJ2-3; TRBD1 is a possible D gene (6 bases). CDR3 length equals 13 residues. Per the germline V gene, CDR1 is SGHDT and CDR2 is YYEEEE. V lost 2 bases to trimming and J lost 5 bases, with 9 bases between them. DNA of the CDR3: TGTGCCAGCAGCTTTTGGGGGCGAGATACGCAGTATTTT. Translation: CASSFWGRDTQYF.

J is TRBJ2-7 and V is TRBV6-5; tentative D call: TRBD2 (6 bases). CDR3 size: 13 residues. The germline V gene has CDR1 MNHEY and CDR2 SVGAGI. The V and J ends lost 5 bases and 3 bases respectively, with 11 bases between them. This CDR3 reads CASSLREDYEQYF. The CDR3 region has the DNA TGTGCCAGCAGTCTCAGGGAGGACTACGAGCAGTACTTC.

This chain uses TRBV28 with TRBJ2-1; TRBD1 aligns across 11 bases. Germline CDR1 and CDR2: MDHEN and SYDVKM. J was trimmed by 3 bases and V by 5 bases; bases with no gene match: 3. The CDR3 runs 15 residues. CDR3 protein: CASSAGTGGYNEQFF. DNA of the CDR3: TGTGCCAGCAGTGCCGGGACAGGGGGCTACAATGAGCAGTTCTTC.

The chain is built from TRBV28 and TRBJ2-7, with 13 positions matching TRBD2. V trimming: 4 bases; J trimming: 5 bases; junction bases outside the gene matches: 5. Per germline, CDR1 MDHEN and CDR2 SYDVKM. The CDR3 extends over 15 amino acids. CDR3 sequence: CASSSGLAGFHEQYF. CDR3 DNA sequence: TGTGCCAGCAGTTCGGGACTAGCGGGATTCCACGAGCAGTACTTC.

J is TRBJ1-5 and V is TRBV5-1; unclear D gene. Trimming pared 0 bases from V and 4 bases from J, leaving 5 bases between. In germline, CDR1 is SGHRS, CDR2 YFSETQ. The CDR3 runs 13 residues. CDR3 loop: CASSLEPNQPQHF. In DNA, the CDR3 is TGCGCCAGCAGCTTGGAACCGAATCAGCCCCAGCATTTT.

This chain joins TRBV5-1 and TRBJ2-1; weak D call: TRBD1 (7 bases). This CDR3 has 19 amino acids. Germline V CDR1 and CDR2: SGHRS, YFSETQ. V lost 4 bases and J lost 4, with 27 bases in between. CDR3 nucleotide sequence: TGCGCCAGCAGCGAGACGACAGGGTTCCGGGGGAAGCTATACAATGAGCAGTTCTTC. Encoded protein: CASSETTGFRGKLYNEQFF. Drawing the rest from reference TRBV5-1 and TRBJ2-1, the complete variable domain is KAGVTQTPRYLIKTRGQQVTLSCSPISGHRSVSWYQQTPGQGLQFLFEYFSETQRNKGNFPGRFSGRQFSNSRSEMNVSTLELGDSALYLCASSETTGFRGKLYNEQFFGPGTRLTVL.